The sequence of this T cell receptor beta chain was determined in a study of vaccination and CD4 T cells after COVID-19. A remark on this clonotype: The antigen remains undetermined.

The Oncomine TCR Beta short-read assay sequenced DNA from cultured CD4+ T cells. TCRdb redid the calling of the PCR reads with MiXCR, one entry per CDR3 protein. This sample carries 20,000 to 30,000 distinct CDR3 sequences, 67% of them seen once, and the ten largest clones take about a fifth. V dropped 1 base and J dropped 12 bases, with 11 bases sitting between them. Germline assignment: CDR1 GTSNPN and CDR2 SVGIG (reference sequence). This CDR3 spans 11 amino acids. As to treatment: roughly 10-day PBMC culture with coronavirus spike peptide pools or control peptides (ViraFEST assay). The TCR was taken from a human donor who received a COVID-19 vaccine. The chain links TRBV30 to TRBJ2-3; D not resolved. The sample consisted of CD4+ T cells from blood, cultured in vitro, taken after SARS-CoV-2 vaccination. CDR3 coding DNA: TGTGCCTGGAGTGCTCCAAAACTCCAGTATTTT. Translating gives CAWSAPKLQYF.